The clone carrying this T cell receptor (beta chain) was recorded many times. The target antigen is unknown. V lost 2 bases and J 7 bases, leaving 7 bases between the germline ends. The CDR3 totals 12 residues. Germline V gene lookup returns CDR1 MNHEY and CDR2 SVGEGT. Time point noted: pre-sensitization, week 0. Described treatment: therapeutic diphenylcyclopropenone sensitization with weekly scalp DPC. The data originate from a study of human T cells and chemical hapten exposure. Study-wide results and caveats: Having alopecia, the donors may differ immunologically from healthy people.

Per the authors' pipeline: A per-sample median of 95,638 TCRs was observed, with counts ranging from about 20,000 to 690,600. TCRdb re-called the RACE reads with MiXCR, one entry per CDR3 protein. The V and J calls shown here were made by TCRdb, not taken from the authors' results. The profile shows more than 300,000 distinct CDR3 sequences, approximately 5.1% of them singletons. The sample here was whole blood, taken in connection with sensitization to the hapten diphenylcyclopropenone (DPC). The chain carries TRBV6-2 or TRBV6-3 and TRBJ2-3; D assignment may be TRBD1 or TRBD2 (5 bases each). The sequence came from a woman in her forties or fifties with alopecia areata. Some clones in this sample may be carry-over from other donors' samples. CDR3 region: CASSYGGNTQYF. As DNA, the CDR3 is TGTGCCAGCAGTTACGGGGGAAATACGCAGTATTTT.